This T cell receptor (beta chain) was captured by sequencing in a study of T cell responses to AZD1222 COVID-19 vaccine. Study results and caveats: Donors were mostly white British, more females; clonal diversity possibly underestimated. Close to half of spike-specific TCRs reportedly recognize unmutated variant regions. The CD4 TCRs associated with vaccination extended across spike and predominated at 160-218 and 743-854. Scientists sampled the repertoires only once the peak T cell response had passed.

The CDR3 runs to 14 residues. Trimming pared 6 bases from V and 0 bases from J, leaving 9 bases between. Germline V gene data show CDR1 as MNHEY and CDR2 as SVGAGI. This clone occurred once. What it recognizes is unknown. Produced via immunoSEQ multiplex PCR; TCRdb's table is partial and in-frame only. Among 150,000 or so clones, roughly 91% were seen once, and the ten largest hold approximately 5.9%. V usage is TRBV6-5 and J usage is TRBJ1-3, with D tentatively TRBD1 (5 bases). The sequence was collected from an adult who received the AZD1222 COVID-19 vaccine. The sample was peripheral blood, taken 28 days after the second AZD1222 dose. CDR3 in DNA: TGTGCCAGCAGGTCGGGACTCTCTGGAAACACCATATATTTT. Amino acid sequence: CASRSGLSGNTIYF.